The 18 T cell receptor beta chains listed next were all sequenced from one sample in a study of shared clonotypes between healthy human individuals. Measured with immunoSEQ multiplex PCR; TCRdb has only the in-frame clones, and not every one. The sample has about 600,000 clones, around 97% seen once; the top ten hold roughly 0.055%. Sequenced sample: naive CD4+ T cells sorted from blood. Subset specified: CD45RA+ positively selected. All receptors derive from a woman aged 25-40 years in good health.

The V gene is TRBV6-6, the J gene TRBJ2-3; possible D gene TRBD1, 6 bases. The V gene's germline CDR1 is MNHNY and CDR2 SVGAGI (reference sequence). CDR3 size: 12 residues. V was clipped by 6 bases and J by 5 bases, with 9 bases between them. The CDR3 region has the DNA TGTGCCAGCAGCTCGACAGGAGATACGCAGTATTTT. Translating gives CASSSTGDTQYF.

As DNA, the CDR3 is TGTGCCAGCAGCTTAGGGAGGGATGGCTACACCTTC. Protein: CASSLGRDGYTF. This sequence joins TRBV7-8 and TRBJ1-2; the D is unclear. The CDR3 has 12 amino acids. Germline lookup yields CDR1 SGHVS and CDR2 FQNEAQ. Trimming cost V 1 base and J 6 bases, with 6 bases left between them. Using reference TRBV7-8 and TRBJ1-2 for the parts outside the CDR3, the full variable domain is GAGVSQSPRYKVAKRGQDVALRCDPISGHVSLFWYQQALGQGPEFLTYFQNEAQLDKSGLPSDRFFAERPEGSVSTLKIQRTQQEDSAVYLCASSLGRDGYTFGSGTRLTVV.

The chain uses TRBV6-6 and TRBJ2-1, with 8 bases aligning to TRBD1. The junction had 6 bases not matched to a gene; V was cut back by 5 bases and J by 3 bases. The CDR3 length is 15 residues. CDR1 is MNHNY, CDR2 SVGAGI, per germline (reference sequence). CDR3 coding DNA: TGTGCCAGCAGTCCCTCACAGGGGGGCTACAATGAGCAGTTCTTC. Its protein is CASSPSQGGYNEQFF.

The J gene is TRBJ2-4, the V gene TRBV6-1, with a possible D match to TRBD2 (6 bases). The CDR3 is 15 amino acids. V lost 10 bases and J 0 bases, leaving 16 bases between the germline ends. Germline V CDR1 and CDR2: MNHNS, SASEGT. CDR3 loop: CAIKQTRLAKNIQYF. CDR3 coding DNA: TGTGCCATCAAGCAGACTAGACTAGCCAAAAACATTCAGTACTTC.

CDR3 loop: CASSSFQGQPQHF. CDR3 nucleotides: TGTGCCAGCAGTTCGTTCCAGGGGCAGCCCCAGCATTTT. The chain has TRBV6-5 and TRBJ1-5, with D possibly matching TRBD1 (6 bases). V was shortened by 4 bases and J by 7 bases, with 11 bases between the two germline ends. The CDR3 is made up of 13 amino acids. The germline CDR1 and CDR2 sequences are MNHEY and SVGAGI.

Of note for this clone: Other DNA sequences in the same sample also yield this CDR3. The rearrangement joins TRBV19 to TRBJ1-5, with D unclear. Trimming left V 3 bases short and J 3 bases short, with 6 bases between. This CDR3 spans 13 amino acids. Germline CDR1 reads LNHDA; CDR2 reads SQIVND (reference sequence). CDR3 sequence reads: CASSIALNQPQHF. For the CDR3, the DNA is TGTGCCAGTAGTATTGCCCTCAATCAGCCCCAGCATTTT.

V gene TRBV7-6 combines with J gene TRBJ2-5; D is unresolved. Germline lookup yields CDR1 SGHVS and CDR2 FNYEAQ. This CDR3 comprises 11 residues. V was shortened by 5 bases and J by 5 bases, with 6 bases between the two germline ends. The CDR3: CASSQAETQYF. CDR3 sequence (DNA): TGTGCCAGCAGCCAGGCGGAGACCCAGTACTTC.

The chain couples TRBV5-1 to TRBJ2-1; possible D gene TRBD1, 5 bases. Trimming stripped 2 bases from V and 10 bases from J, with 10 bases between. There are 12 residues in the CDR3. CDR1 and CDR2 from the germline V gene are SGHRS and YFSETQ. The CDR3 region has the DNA TGCGCCAGCAGCTTAAGGGGTGGCGAGCAGTTCTTC. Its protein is CASSLRGGEQFF.

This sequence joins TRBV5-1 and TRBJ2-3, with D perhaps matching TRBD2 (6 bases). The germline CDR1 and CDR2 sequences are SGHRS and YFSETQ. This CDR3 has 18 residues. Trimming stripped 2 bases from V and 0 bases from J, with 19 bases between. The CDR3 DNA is TGCGCCAGCAGCTTAAGTTTCGGAACCGGACTAAGCACAGATACGCAGTATTTT. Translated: CASSLSFGTGLSTDTQYF.

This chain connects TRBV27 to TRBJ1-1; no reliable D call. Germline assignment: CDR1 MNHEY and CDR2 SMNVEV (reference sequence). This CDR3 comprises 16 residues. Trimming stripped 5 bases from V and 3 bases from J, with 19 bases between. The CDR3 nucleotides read TGTGCCAGCAGTCCCCATTACTCGGTGAGAGACACTGAAGCTTTCTTT. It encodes CASSPHYSVRDTEAFF.

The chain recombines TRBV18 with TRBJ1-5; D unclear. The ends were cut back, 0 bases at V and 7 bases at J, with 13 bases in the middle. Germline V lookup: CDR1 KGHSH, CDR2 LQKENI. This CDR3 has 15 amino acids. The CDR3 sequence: CASSPPPPFKQPQHF. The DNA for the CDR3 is TGTGCCAGCTCACCACCGCCTCCATTTAAGCAGCCCCAGCATTTT.

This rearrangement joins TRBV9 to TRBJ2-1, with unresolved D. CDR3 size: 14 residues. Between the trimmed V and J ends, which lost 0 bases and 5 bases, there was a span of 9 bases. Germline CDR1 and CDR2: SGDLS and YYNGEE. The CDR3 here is CASSVAPGDNEQFF. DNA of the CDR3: TGTGCCAGCAGCGTAGCGCCTGGGGACAATGAGCAGTTCTTC.

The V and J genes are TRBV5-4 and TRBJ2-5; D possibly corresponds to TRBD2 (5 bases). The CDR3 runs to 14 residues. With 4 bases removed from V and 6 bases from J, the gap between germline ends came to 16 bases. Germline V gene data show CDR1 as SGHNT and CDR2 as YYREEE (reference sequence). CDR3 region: CASSLPSGDKTQYF. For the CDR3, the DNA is TGTGCCAGCAGCCTACCCTCCGGGGATAAGACCCAGTACTTC. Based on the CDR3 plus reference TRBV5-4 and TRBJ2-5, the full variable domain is ETGVTQSPTHLIKTRGQQVTLRCSSQSGHNTVSWYQQALGQGPQFIFQYYREEENGRGNFPPRFSGLQFPNYSSELNVNALELDDSALYLCASSLPSGDKTQYFGPGTRLLVL.

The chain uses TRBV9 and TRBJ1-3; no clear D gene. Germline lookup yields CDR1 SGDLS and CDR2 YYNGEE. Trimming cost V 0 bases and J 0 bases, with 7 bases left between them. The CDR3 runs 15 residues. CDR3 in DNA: TGTGCCAGCAGCGTAGGAATACCCTCTGGAAACACCATATATTTT. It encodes CASSVGIPSGNTIYF.

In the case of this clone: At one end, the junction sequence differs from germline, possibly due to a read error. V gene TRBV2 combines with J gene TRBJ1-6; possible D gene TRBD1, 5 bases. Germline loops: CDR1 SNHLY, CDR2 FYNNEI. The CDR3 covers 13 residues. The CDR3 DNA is TGTGCCAGCAGTGGGCAGGGCTATTCCCCCCTCCACTTT. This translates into CASSGQGYSPLHF.

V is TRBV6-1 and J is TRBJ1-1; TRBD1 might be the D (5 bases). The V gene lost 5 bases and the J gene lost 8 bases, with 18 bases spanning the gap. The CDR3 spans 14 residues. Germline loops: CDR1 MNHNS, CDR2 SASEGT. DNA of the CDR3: TGTGCCAGCAGTCTCGCCTGGGACGGAGGAGAAGCTTTCTTT. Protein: CASSLAWDGGEAFF.

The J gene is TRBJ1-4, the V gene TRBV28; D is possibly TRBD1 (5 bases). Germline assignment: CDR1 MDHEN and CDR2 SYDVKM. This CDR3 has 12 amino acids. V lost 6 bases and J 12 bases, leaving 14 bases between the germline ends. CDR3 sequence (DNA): TGTGCCAGCAGGGGGGTGGCGGCTCAACTGTTTTTT. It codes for CASRGVAAQLFF.

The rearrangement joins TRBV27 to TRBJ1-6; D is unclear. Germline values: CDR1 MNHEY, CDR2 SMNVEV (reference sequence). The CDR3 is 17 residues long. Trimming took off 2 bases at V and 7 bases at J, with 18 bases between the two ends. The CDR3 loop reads CASSLAGILRPNSPLHF. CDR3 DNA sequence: TGTGCCAGCAGTTTAGCGGGGATACTGCGGCCCAATTCACCCCTCCACTTT.